This TCR beta chain comes out of a study of shared clonotypes between healthy human individuals. Looking at the study overall: Donors had three CD4 naive, three CD4 memory, two CD8 naive and one CD8 memory plate apiece.

Germline lookup yields CDR1 SGHNT and CDR2 YENEEA. This CDR3 region has 17 residues. V was shortened by 4 bases and J by 0 bases, with 17 bases between the two germline ends. Study-wide results and limits: Larger richness was generally estimated for naive than memory subsets. Generation probability values for non-shared clonotypes were lower than those for clonotypes shared by all four donors.

Details on this clone: Its target is unknown.

The DNA input per sorted-subset replicate PCR was approximately 210 ng, corresponding to around 30,000 T cell genomes. Libraries were prepared by immunoSEQ multiplex PCR; TCRdb keeps only in-frame clonotypes and omits some of them. The data contain 800,000 or so clones, 96% of them singletons. CD8 cells regarded as naive lacked CD45RO, were positively chosen for CCR7, and omitted terminally differentiated effector memory CD45RA+ cells. Sequencing was carried out using naive CD8+ T cells sorted from blood. The TCR comes from a man aged 30 to 45 in good health. J is TRBJ2-3 and V is TRBV11-3, with TRBD2 as a possible D gene (5 bases). DNA of the CDR3: TGTGCCAGCAGCTGGGGAGAGATTGGGGTTAGCACAGATACGCAGTATTTT. This gives the protein CASSWGEIGVSTDTQYF.